The 22 T cell receptor beta chains presented below share a single source sample, sequenced in a study of T cells in severe cutaneous drug reactions (dated by TCRdb to between 2018 and 2021). Sequencing was performed on donors who were patients with carbamazepine-induced Stevens-Johnson syndrome or toxic epidermal necrolysis (CBZ-SJS/TEN). For sequencing, an Illumina MiSeq was employed. For both bulk and single-cell sequencing, libraries were prepared with the iRepertoire multiplex PCR system and TCR subtype-specific primers. After reprocessing by TCRdb, each CDR3 protein sequence is one entry, and no DNA is given. The table of this sample itemizes roughly 2,000 distinct CDR3 sequences. Of the sample, 20% is held by the ten largest clones. Sequencing was performed on PBMCs. The receptors shown here come from a human donor with Stevens-Johnson syndrome, a severe cutaneous drug reaction.

This clonotype counts as medium-sized by frequency. This chain connects TRBV6-5 to TRBJ2-7; the D call from TCRdb, TRBD2, cannot be confirmed without DNA. CDR3 length equals 15 residues. In germline, CDR1 is MNHEY, CDR2 SVGAGI. The CDR3 loop reads CASSYLLAGAREQYF.

This clonotype is medium-sized by frequency. This sequence joins TRBV15 and TRBJ2-5; with no DNA, the TCRdb D assignment of TRBD2 cannot be verified. Germline-derived CDR1 and CDR2 are LNHNV and YYDKDF (reference sequence). The CDR3 contains 13 residues. CDR3: CATSPRAQETQYF.

The chain is built from TRBV6-5 and TRBJ2-7; TCRdb calls TRBD1, which cannot be checked without DNA. The CDR3 has 14 residues. Germline V CDR1 and CDR2: MNHEY, SVGAGI. This chain's CDR3 is CASSSGTGRNEQYF.

This clonotype ranks as medium-sized in terms of frequency. The V call is TRBV19, the J call TRBJ2-1; TCRdb proposes TRBD2, but this gene call is untestable without DNA. The CDR3 extends over 17 amino acids. Germline CDR1 and CDR2: LNHDA and SQIVND (reference sequence). This chain's CDR3 is CASSPGLAGVALNEQFF.

The chain is built from TRBV4-3 and TRBJ2-7; the D gene TCRdb calls, TRBD1, cannot be checked with no DNA. Per the germline V gene, CDR1 is LGHNA and CDR2 is YSLEER. The CDR3 sequence is 15 residues long. The CDR3 sequence is CASSQGQGIAYEQYF.

The chain has TRBV27 and TRBJ2-3; the TCRdb D gene call, TRBD2, has no DNA to confirm it. CDR3 length: 15 amino acids. Looked up from germline, CDR1 is MNHEY and CDR2 is SMNVEV (reference sequence). CDR3 region: CASWGLAGSTDTQYF.

This chain links TRBV9 with TRBJ2-1; the TRBD2 assignment by TCRdb is unverifiable without DNA. This CDR3 has 16 amino acids. Germline CDR1 reads SGDLS; CDR2 reads YYNGEE. CDR3 sequence reads: CASSVDGTSVYNEQFF.

The chain joins TRBV12-3 or TRBV12-4 to TRBJ1-1; the D call from TCRdb, TRBD1, cannot be confirmed without DNA. This CDR3 comprises 14 residues. The CDR3: CASSLTGGHTEAFF.

This clonotype ranks as medium-sized in terms of frequency. V is TRBV7-6 and J is TRBJ2-3. This CDR3 has 15 residues. Per the germline V gene, CDR1 is SGHVS and CDR2 is FNYEAQ. The CDR3 loop is CASSLGLSGTDTQYF. Complete variable domain (other parts from reference TRBV7-6 and TRBJ2-3): GAGVSQSPRYKVTKRGQDVALRCDPISGHVSLYWYRQALGQGPEFLTYFNYEAQQDKSGLPNDRFSAERPEGSISTLTIQRTEQRDSAMYRCASSLGLSGTDTQYFGPGTRLTVL.

CDR3 protein: CASSLVGTGEYEQYF. This chain connects TRBV28 to TRBJ2-7; TCRdb outputs TRBD1, but without DNA this stays unchecked. Germline lookup yields CDR1 MDHEN and CDR2 SYDVKM. The CDR3 totals 15 residues.

J is TRBJ2-3 and V is TRBV12-3 or TRBV12-4; the TRBD2 assignment by TCRdb is unverifiable without DNA. The CDR3 sequence is 14 residues long. CDR3: CASRLGLAGDTQYF.

The rearrangement joins TRBV29-1 to TRBJ2-1; TCRdb's assignment of TRBD1 cannot be checked, as there is no DNA. This CDR3 has 17 amino acids. Germline CDR1 is SQVTM and CDR2 is ANQGSEA. This chain's CDR3 is CSVVWGEWGVLGNEQFF.

The chain joins TRBV5-1 to TRBJ2-3; TCRdb's D gene call, TRBD1, goes unchecked for lack of DNA. Germline V gives CDR1 SGHRS, CDR2 YFSETQ. The length of the CDR3 is 17 residues. The CDR3 protein is CASSLTPGTGRTDTQYF.

This clonotype counts as medium-sized by frequency. V is TRBV6-4 and J is TRBJ2-1; TCRdb's D call, TRBD2, is unchecked because there is no DNA. Germline values: CDR1 MRHNA, CDR2 SNTAGT. The CDR3 length is 15 residues. CDR3 in amino acids: CASSRRLAGNNEQFF.

The rearrangement links TRBV14 to TRBJ2-1. CDR3 length: 14 residues. CDR1 and CDR2 (germline): SGHDN, FVKESK. CDR3 sequence reads: CVSSQVTSYNEQFF.

This clonotype is medium-sized by frequency. The chain couples TRBV25-1 to TRBJ2-7; the D call of TRBD2 rests on TCRdb alone, since no DNA is present to check it. This CDR3 is 15 amino acids long. Germline V lookup: CDR1 MGHDK, CDR2 SYGVNS. This CDR3 reads CASTPGLRCGYEQYF.

The V gene is TRBV7-9, the J gene TRBJ2-2; TCRdb calls TRBD1, which cannot be checked without DNA. Germline CDR1 reads SEHNR; CDR2 reads FQNEAQ (reference sequence). This CDR3 has 16 amino acids. CDR3 sequence reads: CASSFWGGYVTGELFF.

This chain joins TRBV4-1 and TRBJ1-1. This CDR3 comprises 13 residues. In germline, CDR1 is MGHRA, CDR2 YSYEKL. The CDR3 loop is CASSQEQNTEAFF.

This clonotype ranks as large in terms of frequency. The genes are TRBV27 and TRBJ2-3. CDR1 is MNHEY and CDR2 is SMNVEV in the germline V gene (reference sequence). There are 12 residues in the CDR3. The CDR3 is CASRRSTDTQYF.

The V and J genes are TRBV4-2 and TRBJ1-2; TCRdb lists TRBD1, though no DNA is available to test this call. Germline-derived CDR1 and CDR2 are LGHNA and YNFKEQ. This CDR3 comprises 17 residues. CDR3 protein: CASSQDRQGAPVNGYTF.

The rearrangement joins TRBV7-9 to TRBJ2-5; TCRdb indicates TRBD2, and absent DNA this call remains unverified. Per the germline V gene, CDR1 is SEHNR and CDR2 is FQNEAQ (reference sequence). This CDR3 has 15 amino acids. This CDR3 is CASSLGEGSRETQYF.

CDR3 loop: CSAELAEPGDEQFF. The V call is TRBV20-1, the J call TRBJ2-1; checking the TCRdb D call of TRBD2 is not possible without DNA. CDR1 is DFQATT, CDR2 SNEGSKA, per germline (reference sequence). This CDR3 contains 14 residues.